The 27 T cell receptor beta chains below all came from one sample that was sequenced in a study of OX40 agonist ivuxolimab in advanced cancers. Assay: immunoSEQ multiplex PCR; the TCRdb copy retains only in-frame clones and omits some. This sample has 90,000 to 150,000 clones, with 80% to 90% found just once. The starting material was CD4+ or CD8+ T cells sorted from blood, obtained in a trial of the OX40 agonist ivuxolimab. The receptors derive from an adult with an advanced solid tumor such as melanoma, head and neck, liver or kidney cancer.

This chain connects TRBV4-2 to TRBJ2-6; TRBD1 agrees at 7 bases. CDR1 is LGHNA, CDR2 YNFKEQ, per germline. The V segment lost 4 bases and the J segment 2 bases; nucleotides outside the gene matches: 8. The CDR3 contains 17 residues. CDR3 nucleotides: TGTGCCAGCAGCCGAGGAACAGGGGCTGCTGGGGCCAACGTCCTGACTTTC. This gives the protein CASSRGTGAAGANVLTF.

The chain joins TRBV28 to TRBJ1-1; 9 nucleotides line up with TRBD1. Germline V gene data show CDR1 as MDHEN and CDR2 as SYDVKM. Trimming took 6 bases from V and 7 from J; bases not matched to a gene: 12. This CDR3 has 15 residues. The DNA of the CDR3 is TGTGCCAGCAGCTGGCTCACAGGGGGCAAGGGTGAAGCTTTCTTT. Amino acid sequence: CASSWLTGGKGEAFF. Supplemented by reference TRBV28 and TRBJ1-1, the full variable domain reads DVKVTQSSRYLVKRTGEKVFLECVQDMDHENMFWYRQDPGLGLRLIYFSYDVKMKEKGDIPEGYSVSREKKERFSLILESASTNQTSMYLCASSWLTGGKGEAFFGQGTRLTVV.

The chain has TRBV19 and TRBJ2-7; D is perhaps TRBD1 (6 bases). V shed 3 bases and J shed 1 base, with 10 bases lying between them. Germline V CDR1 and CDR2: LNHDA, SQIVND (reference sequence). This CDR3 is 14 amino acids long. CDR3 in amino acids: CASSIRGLSYEQYF. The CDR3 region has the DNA TGTGCCAGTAGTATTAGGGGGTTGTCCTACGAGCAGTACTTC.

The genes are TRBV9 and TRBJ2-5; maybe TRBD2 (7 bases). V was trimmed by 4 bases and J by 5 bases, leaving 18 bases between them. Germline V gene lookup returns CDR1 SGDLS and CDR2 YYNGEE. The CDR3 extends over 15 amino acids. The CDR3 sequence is CASSPKGGGSETQYF. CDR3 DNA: TGTGCCAGCAGCCCTAAGGGAGGGGGGTCGGAGACCCAGTACTTC.

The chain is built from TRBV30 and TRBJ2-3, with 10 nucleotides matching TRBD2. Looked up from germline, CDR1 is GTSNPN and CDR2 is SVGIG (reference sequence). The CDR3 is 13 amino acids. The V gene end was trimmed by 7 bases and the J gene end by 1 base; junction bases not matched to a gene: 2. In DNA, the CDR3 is TGTGCCTCCCTAGCGGGGGGCACAGATACGCAGTATTTT. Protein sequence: CASLAGGTDTQYF.

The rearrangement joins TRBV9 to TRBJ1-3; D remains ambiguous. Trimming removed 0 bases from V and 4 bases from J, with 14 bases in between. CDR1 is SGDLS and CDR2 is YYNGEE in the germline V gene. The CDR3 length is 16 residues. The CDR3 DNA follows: TGTGCCAGCAGCGTAGTGGCAGAACTAACCGGAAACACCATATATTTT. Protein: CASSVVAELTGNTIYF.

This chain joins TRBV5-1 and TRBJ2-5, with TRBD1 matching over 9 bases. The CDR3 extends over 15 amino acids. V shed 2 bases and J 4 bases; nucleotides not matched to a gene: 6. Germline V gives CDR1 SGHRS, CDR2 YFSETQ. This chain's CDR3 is CASSFGQGNLETQYF. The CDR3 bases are TGCGCCAGCAGCTTCGGACAGGGGAATTTAGAGACCCAGTACTTC.

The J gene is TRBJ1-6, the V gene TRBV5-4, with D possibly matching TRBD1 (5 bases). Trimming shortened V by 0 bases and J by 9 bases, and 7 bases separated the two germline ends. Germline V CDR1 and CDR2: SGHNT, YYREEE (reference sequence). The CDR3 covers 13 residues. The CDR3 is CASSLGGGSPLHF. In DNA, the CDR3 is TGTGCCAGCAGCTTGGGTGGGGGTTCACCCCTCCACTTT. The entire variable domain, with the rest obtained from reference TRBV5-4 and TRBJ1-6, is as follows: ETGVTQSPTHLIKTRGQQVTLRCSSQSGHNTVSWYQQALGQGPQFIFQYYREEENGRGNFPPRFSGLQFPNYSSELNVNALELDDSALYLCASSLGGGSPLHFGNGTRLTVT.

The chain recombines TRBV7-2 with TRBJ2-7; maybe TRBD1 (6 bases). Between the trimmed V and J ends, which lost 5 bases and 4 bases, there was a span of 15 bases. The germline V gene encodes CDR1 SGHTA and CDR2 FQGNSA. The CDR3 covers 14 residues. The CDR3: CASSRRLGAYEQYF. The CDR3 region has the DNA TGTGCCAGCAGCCGTCGCTTGGGGGCTTACGAGCAGTACTTC.

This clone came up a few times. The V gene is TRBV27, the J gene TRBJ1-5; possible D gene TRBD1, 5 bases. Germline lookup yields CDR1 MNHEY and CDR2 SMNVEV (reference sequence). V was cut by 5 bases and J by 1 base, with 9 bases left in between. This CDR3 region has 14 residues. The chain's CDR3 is CASSPTASNQPQHF. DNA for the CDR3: TGTGCCAGCAGTCCGACAGCGAGCAATCAGCCCCAGCATTTT.

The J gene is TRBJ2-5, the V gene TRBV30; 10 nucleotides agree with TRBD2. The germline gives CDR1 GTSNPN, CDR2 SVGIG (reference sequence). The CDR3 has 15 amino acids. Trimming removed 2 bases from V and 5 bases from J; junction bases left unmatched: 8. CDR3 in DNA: TGTGCCTGGAGTACCAGCGGGGGGGCCGCGGAGACCCAGTACTTC. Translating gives CAWSTSGGAAETQYF.

The CDR3, as DNA: TGTGCCAGCAGCTTGCAAGGGGTTCGAAATGAGCAGTTCTTC. Translating gives CASSLQGVRNEQFF. The rearrangement links TRBV5-6 to TRBJ2-1, with D maybe TRBD1 (5 bases). The CDR3 extends over 14 amino acids. V gave up 1 base and J gave up 7 bases, with 12 bases separating them. Germline assignment: CDR1 SGHDT and CDR2 YYEEEE.

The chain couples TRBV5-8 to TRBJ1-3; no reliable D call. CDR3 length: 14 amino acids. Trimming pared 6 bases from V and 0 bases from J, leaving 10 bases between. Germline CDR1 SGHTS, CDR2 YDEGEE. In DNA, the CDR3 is TGTGCCAGCAAGGACTCTTCCTCTGGAAACACCATATATTTT. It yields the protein CASKDSSSGNTIYF.

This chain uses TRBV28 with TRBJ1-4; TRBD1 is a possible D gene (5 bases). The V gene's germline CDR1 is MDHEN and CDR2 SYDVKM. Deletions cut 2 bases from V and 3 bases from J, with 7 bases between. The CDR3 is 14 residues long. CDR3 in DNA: TGTGCCAGCAGTTTAGGGGCGGCTAATGAAAAACTGTTTTTT. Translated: CASSLGAANEKLFF.

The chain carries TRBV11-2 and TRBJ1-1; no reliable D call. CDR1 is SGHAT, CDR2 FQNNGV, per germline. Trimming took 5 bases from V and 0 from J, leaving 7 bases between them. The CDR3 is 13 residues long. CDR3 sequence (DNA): TGTGCCAGCAGCCTTCATTTGAACACTGAAGCTTTCTTT. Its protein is CASSLHLNTEAFF.

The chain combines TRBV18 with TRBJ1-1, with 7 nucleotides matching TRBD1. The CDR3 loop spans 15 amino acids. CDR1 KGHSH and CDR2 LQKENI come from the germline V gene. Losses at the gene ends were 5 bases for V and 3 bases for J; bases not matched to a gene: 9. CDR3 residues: CASSVPGTVYTEAFF. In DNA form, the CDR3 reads TGTGCCAGCTCAGTACCCGGGACAGTGTACACTGAAGCTTTCTTT.

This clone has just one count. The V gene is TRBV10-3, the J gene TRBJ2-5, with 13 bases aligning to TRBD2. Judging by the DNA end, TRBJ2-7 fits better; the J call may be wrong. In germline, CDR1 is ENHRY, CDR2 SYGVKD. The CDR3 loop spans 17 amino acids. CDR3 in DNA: TGTGCCATCAGTGAGTGGGGGACTAGCGGGGAATCCTACGAGCAGTACTTC. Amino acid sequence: CAISEWGTSGESYEQYF.

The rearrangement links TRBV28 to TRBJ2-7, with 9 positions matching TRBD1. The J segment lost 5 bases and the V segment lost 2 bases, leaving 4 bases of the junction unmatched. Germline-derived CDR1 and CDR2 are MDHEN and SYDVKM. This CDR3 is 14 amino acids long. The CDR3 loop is CASSLGTGSNEQYF. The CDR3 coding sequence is TGTGCCAGCAGTTTAGGGACAGGGAGTAACGAGCAGTACTTC.

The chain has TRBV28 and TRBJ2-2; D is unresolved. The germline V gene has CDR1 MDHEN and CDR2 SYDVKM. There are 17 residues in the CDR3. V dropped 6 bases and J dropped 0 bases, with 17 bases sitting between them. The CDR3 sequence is CASSPLSSDANTGELFF. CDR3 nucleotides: TGTGCCAGCAGCCCCCTTAGTTCAGACGCGAACACCGGGGAGCTGTTTTTT. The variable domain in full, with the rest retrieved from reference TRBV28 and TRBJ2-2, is DVKVTQSSRYLVKRTGEKVFLECVQDMDHENMFWYRQDPGLGLRLIYFSYDVKMKEKGDIPEGYSVSREKKERFSLILESASTNQTSMYLCASSPLSSDANTGELFFGEGSRLTVL.

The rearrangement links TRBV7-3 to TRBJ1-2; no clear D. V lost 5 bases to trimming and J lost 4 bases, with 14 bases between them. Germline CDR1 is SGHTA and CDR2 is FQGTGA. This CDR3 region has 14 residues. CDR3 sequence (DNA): TGTGCCAGCAGCCAAGCCGAAGGACCCTATGGCTACACCTTC. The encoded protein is CASSQAEGPYGYTF.

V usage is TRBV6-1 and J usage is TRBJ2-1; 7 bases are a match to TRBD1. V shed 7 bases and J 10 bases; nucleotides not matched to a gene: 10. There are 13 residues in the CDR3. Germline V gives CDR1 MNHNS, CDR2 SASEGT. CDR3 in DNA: TGTGCCAGCACCTCGGGACAGTGGCTCGAGCAGTTCTTC. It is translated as CASTSGQWLEQFF.

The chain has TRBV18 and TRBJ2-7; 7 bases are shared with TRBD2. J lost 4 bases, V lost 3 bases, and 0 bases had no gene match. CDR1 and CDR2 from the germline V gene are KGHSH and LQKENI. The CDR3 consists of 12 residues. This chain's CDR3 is CASSPGGYEQYF. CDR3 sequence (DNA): TGTGCCAGCTCACCGGGAGGGTACGAGCAGTACTTC.

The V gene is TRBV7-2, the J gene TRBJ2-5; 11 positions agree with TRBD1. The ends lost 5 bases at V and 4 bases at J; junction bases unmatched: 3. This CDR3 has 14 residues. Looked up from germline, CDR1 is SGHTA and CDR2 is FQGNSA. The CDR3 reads CASSQGQGAETQYF. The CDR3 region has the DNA TGTGCCAGCAGCCAAGGACAGGGGGCAGAGACCCAGTACTTC.

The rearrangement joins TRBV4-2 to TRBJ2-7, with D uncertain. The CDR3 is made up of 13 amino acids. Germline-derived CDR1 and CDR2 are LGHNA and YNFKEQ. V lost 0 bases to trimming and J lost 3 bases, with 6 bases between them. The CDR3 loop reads CASSQDGVYEQYF. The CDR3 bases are TGTGCCAGCAGCCAAGACGGTGTCTACGAGCAGTACTTC.

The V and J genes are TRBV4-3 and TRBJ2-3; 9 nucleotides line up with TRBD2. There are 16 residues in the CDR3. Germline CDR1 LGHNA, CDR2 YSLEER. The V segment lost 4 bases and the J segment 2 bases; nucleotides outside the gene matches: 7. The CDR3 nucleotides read TGCGCCAGCAGCCCCCGCCTAGCGGGGACCACAGATACGCAGTATTTT. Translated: CASSPRLAGTTDTQYF.

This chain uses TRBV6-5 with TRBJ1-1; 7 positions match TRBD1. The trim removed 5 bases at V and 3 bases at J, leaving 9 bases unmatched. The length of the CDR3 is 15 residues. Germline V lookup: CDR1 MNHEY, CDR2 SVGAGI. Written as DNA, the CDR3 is TGTGCCAGCAGTCGCAATCAGGGGGGCTACACTGAAGCTTTCTTT. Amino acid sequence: CASSRNQGGYTEAFF.

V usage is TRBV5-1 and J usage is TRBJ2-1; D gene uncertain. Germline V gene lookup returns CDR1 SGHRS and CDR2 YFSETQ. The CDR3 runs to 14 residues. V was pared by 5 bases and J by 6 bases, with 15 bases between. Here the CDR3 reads CASRVGRLSNEQFF. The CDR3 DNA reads TGCGCCAGCAGAGTTGGCAGACTTTCCAATGAGCAGTTCTTC.